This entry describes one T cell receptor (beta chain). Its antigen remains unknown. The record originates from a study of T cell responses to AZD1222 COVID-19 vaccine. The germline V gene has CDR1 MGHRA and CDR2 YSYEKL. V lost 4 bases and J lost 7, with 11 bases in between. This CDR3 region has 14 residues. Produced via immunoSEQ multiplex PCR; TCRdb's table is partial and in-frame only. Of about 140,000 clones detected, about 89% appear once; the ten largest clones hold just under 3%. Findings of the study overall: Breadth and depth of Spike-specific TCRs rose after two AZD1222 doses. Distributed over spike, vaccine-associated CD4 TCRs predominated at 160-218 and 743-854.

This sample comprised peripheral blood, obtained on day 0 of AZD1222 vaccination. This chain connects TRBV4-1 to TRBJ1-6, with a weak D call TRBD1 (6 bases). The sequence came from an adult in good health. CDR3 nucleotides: TGCGCCAGCAGCCCTACAGGGTTGAATTCACCCCTCCACTTT. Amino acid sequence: CASSPTGLNSPLHF.